A single sample gave rise to the 12 T cell receptor beta chains below, sequenced in a study of graft-versus-host responses after intestinal transplantation. Here immunoSEQ multiplex PCR was the method, and the copy in TCRdb shows in-frame clones only, minus some. This sample carries 84,000 or so clones, roughly 92% of them seen once, and the ten largest clones take about 0.3%. Their specific antigens are unknown. The sample was unstimulated CD4+ T cells sorted from spleen or lymph node cells, taken before intestinal transplant. The receptors come from a human donor who received an intestinal transplant.

V is TRBV6-1 and J is TRBJ1-2, with D perhaps TRBD1 (6 bases). Germline values: CDR1 MNHNS, CDR2 SASEGT. V was trimmed by 5 bases and J by 10 bases, leaving 14 bases between them. This CDR3 has 12 amino acids. Here the CDR3 DNA reads TGTGCCAGCAGTACCGACGGGGGGCTCTACACCTTC. It encodes CASSTDGGLYTF.

This sequence joins TRBV18 and TRBJ1-1; 7 bases match TRBD1. The CDR3 is 17 residues long. J was trimmed by 1 base and V by 5 bases; bases with no gene match: 13. Looked up from germline, CDR1 is KGHSH and CDR2 is LQKENI. The CDR3 region is CASSSFFVDRENTEAFF. The CDR3 DNA reads as TGTGCCAGCTCATCCTTTTTTGTCGACAGGGAGAACACTGAAGCTTTCTTT. Supplemented by reference TRBV18 and TRBJ1-1, the full variable domain reads NAGVMQNPRHLVRRRGQEARLRCSPMKGHSHVYWYRQLPEEGLKFMVYLQKENIIDESGMPKERFSAEFPKEGPSILRIQQVVRGDSAAYFCASSSFFVDRENTEAFFGQGTRLTVV.

The V gene is TRBV28, the J gene TRBJ2-1; unclear D gene. Germline V gene lookup returns CDR1 MDHEN and CDR2 SYDVKM. With 6 bases removed from V and 0 bases from J, the gap between germline ends came to 3 bases. The CDR3 length is 12 residues. CDR3 residues: CASRSSYNEQFF. In nucleotides, the CDR3 is TGTGCCAGCAGGAGCTCCTACAATGAGCAGTTCTTC.

V and J are TRBV6-5 and TRBJ1-6; possibly TRBD1 for D (5 bases). Germline CDR1 MNHEY, CDR2 SVGAGI. V was shortened by 5 bases and J by 9 bases, with 14 bases between the two germline ends. The CDR3 covers 14 residues. The CDR3 coding sequence is TGTGCCAGCAGTGAAGGGGAAGAGGGTTCACCCCTCCACTTT. Protein product: CASSEGEEGSPLHF.

The gene calls are TRBV7-9 and TRBJ1-1, with TRBD1 identical over 9 bases. Per germline, CDR1 SEHNR and CDR2 FQNEAQ (reference sequence). The CDR3 length is 18 residues. Trimming took 0 bases from V and 5 from J; bases not matched to a gene: 13. DNA for the CDR3: TGTGCCAGCAGCTTAGCACACTTCCGGGACAGGGAAAGTACTGAAGCTTTCTTT. Its translation is CASSLAHFRDRESTEAFF.

The chain combines TRBV4-2 with TRBJ2-1, with a weak D call TRBD2 (6 bases). There are 12 residues in the CDR3. The V end was cut by 3 bases, the J end by 15 bases, with 15 bases between. Germline CDR1 is LGHNA and CDR2 is YNFKEQ. CDR3 sequence (DNA): TGTGCCAGCAGCCACACACGGGAGTTTCCGTTCTTC. This encodes CASSHTREFPFF.

The V gene is TRBV28, the J gene TRBJ1-2; perhaps TRBD1 as D (6 bases). The CDR3 is 14 amino acids. V shed 6 bases and J shed 4 bases, with 15 bases lying between them. CDR1 MDHEN and CDR2 SYDVKM come from the germline V gene. CDR3 region: CASREQGNRYGYTF. The CDR3 DNA sequence: TGTGCCAGCAGGGAACAGGGTAATCGCTATGGCTACACCTTC.

The V and J genes are TRBV5-1 and TRBJ2-5; 11 bases align to TRBD2. This CDR3 contains 15 residues. Trimming took 4 bases from V and 3 from J; bases not matched to a gene: 5. Germline V lookup: CDR1 SGHRS, CDR2 YFSETQ. The CDR3 DNA reads TGCGCCAGCAGCGTCCCGGGACTAGCGGAAGAGACCCAGTACTTC. Protein sequence: CASSVPGLAEETQYF. The full variable domain, completed using reference TRBV5-1 and TRBJ2-5, is KAGVTQTPRYLIKTRGQQVTLSCSPISGHRSVSWYQQTPGQGLQFLFEYFSETQRNKGNFPGRFSGRQFSNSRSEMNVSTLELGDSALYLCASSVPGLAEETQYFGPGTRLLVL.

The rearrangement uses TRBV6-5 and TRBJ1-2; D not certain. The CDR3 consists of 15 residues. Germline V gene lookup returns CDR1 MNHEY and CDR2 SVGAGI. The V and J ends lost 0 bases and 2 bases respectively, with 10 bases between them. CDR3 residues: CASSYSFNRNYGYTF. CDR3 nucleotides: TGTGCCAGCAGTTACTCTTTTAACCGAAACTATGGCTACACCTTC.

The chain carries TRBV28 and TRBJ2-3; D is perhaps TRBD1 or TRBD2 (6 bases each). The V gene lost 3 bases and the J gene lost 4 bases, with 14 bases spanning the gap. The germline gives CDR1 MDHEN, CDR2 SYDVKM. The CDR3 consists of 15 residues. CDR3 region: CASSLGAGLADTQYF. Written as DNA, the CDR3 is TGTGCCAGCAGTTTGGGGGCGGGGTTGGCAGATACGCAGTATTTT.

The rearrangement uses TRBV7-2 and TRBJ2-4; TRBD1 matches 10 bases. This CDR3 comprises 14 residues. Germline CDR1 reads SGHTA; CDR2 reads FQGNSA. Trimming at V came to 4 bases and at J to 13 bases, leaving 10 bases not matched to a gene. CDR3 in DNA: TGTGCCAGCAGCTCCCTCGGGACAGGGGATCAGCAGTACTTC. It codes for CASSSLGTGDQQYF.

The genes are TRBV7-8 and TRBJ1-6; TRBD1 matches at 7 bases. The CDR3 consists of 18 residues. The J segment lost 6 bases and the V segment lost 2 bases, leaving 13 bases of the junction unmatched. Germline V gene sequence: CDR1 SGHVS, CDR2 FQNEAQ. CDR3 sequence (DNA): TGTGCCAGCAGCTTACTCAGATCGGGTGGGACAGCTAATTCACCCCTCCACTTT. Translated: CASSLLRSGGTANSPLHF.